The 30 T cell receptor beta chains below were found in one sample sequenced in a study of beta chain features in type 1 diabetes. Findings and limits, study-wide: TCRB CDR3 length was moderately but significantly reduced in all four CD4+ subsets of Type 1 diabetes patients.

The antigens these receptors bind are not known. The investigators reverse transcribed all of the isolated RNA, so they sequenced expressed TCRB transcripts. The assay was immunoSEQ multiplex PCR, and TCRdb's table has in-frame clones only and misses some. The sample records 600,000 or so clones, around 12% being singletons. The sample consisted of naive CD4+ T cells from blood. All receptors derive from a man between 25 and 39 years old with type 1 diabetes.

This rearrangement joins TRBV7-9 to TRBJ2-6, with 7 bases fitting TRBD1. There are 18 residues in the CDR3. Germline CDR1 reads SEHNR; CDR2 reads FQNEAQ (reference sequence). The V segment lost 0 bases and the J segment 0 bases; nucleotides outside the gene matches: 5. The CDR3 is CASSLAWTGSSGANVLTF. The CDR3 coding sequence is TGTGCCAGCAGCTTAGCCTGGACAGGCAGCTCTGGGGCCAACGTCCTGACTTTC. Combining the CDR3 with reference TRBV7-9 and TRBJ2-6 gives the whole variable domain DTGVSQNPRHKITKRGQNVTFRCDPISEHNRLYWYRQTLGQGPEFLTYFQNEAQLEKSRLLSDRFSAERPKGSFSTLEIQRTEQGDSAMYLCASSLAWTGSSGANVLTFGAGSRLTVL.

The chain is built from TRBV28 and TRBJ1-4, with unresolved D. The CDR3 contains 14 residues. V lost 5 bases and J 3 bases, leaving 10 bases between the germline ends. Germline lookup yields CDR1 MDHEN and CDR2 SYDVKM. The CDR3 bases are TGTGCCAGCAGTGAAGGACGGCCTAATGAAAAACTGTTTTTT. It codes for CASSEGRPNEKLFF.

The genes are TRBV18 and TRBJ1-1; possible D gene TRBD1, 5 bases. The V end lost 6 bases, the J end lost 1 base, and 12 bases lay between the germline ends. This CDR3 spans 14 amino acids. The V gene's germline CDR1 is KGHSH and CDR2 LQKENI. CDR3 nucleotide sequence: TGTGCCAGCTCCTCCGGGACGGGGAACACTGAAGCTTTCTTT. This sequence encodes CASSSGTGNTEAFF.

This clone was counted only a few times. The chain recombines TRBV18 with TRBJ2-3; 9 bases agree with TRBD2. With V trimmed by 7 bases and J by 3 bases, 11 bases remained unmatched. Germline V gives CDR1 KGHSH, CDR2 LQKENI. The CDR3 is made up of 16 amino acids. CDR3 DNA: TGTGCCAGCTTCCCCTCGGAGACTAGCGGTACAGATACGCAGTATTTT. It encodes CASFPSETSGTDTQYF. Together with reference TRBV18 and TRBJ2-3, the CDR3 gives the full variable domain: NAGVMQNPRHLVRRRGQEARLRCSPMKGHSHVYWYRQLPEEGLKFMVYLQKENIIDESGMPKERFSAEFPKEGPSILRIQQVVRGDSAAYFCASFPSETSGTDTQYFGPGTRLTVL.

The chain joins TRBV28 to TRBJ2-1; D is possibly TRBD2 (5 bases). CDR1 is MDHEN, CDR2 SYDVKM, per germline. The CDR3 loop spans 14 amino acids. V was clipped by 7 bases and J by 4 bases, with 14 bases between them. The CDR3 DNA reads TGTGCCAGCATGAGCGGTGAGTTATACAATGAGCAGTTCTTC. It yields the protein CASMSGELYNEQFF.

The count of this clone is one. The chain couples TRBV28 to TRBJ2-3; possibly TRBD1 for D (6 bases). CDR3 length: 16 amino acids. Trimming stripped 5 bases from V and 4 bases from J, with 19 bases between. Germline CDR1 reads MDHEN; CDR2 reads SYDVKM. The CDR3 sequence is CASSPEQGVQADTQYF. CDR3 DNA: TGTGCCAGCAGTCCCGAACAGGGTGTGCAGGCAGATACGCAGTATTTT.

The chain has TRBV2 and TRBJ1-2, with D hard to call. The CDR3 sequence is 14 residues long. The V end lost 5 bases, the J end lost 0 bases, and 10 bases lay between the germline ends. CDR1 and CDR2 from the germline V gene are SNHLY and FYNNEI. The CDR3 is CASSSDLSNYGYTF. The CDR3, as DNA: TGTGCCAGCAGTTCGGACCTCTCTAACTATGGCTACACCTTC.

This clone was seen a handful of times. The V call is TRBV29-1, the J call TRBJ2-7; 8 bases are a match to TRBD1. The length of the CDR3 is 13 residues. Germline values: CDR1 SQVTM, CDR2 ANQGSEA. J lost 5 bases, V lost 6 bases, and 9 bases had no gene match. Here the CDR3 reads CSVRSGGRNEQYF. The CDR3 region has the DNA TGCAGCGTCAGGTCAGGGGGCCGAAACGAGCAGTACTTC.

This clone has more than one count but fewer than ten. V is TRBV28 and J is TRBJ1-4; D possibly corresponds to TRBD1 (6 bases). The length of the CDR3 is 15 residues. The germline V and J ends were trimmed by 6 bases and 4 bases, with 15 bases remaining between them. CDR1 and CDR2 from the germline V gene are MDHEN and SYDVKM. CDR3 coding DNA: TGTGCCAGCAGCGACGGACAGAAACTTAATGAAAAACTGTTTTTT. This encodes CASSDGQKLNEKLFF.

This clone was seen only a few times. The chain uses TRBV9 and TRBJ1-4, with D perhaps matching TRBD1 (5 bases). V shed 2 bases and J shed 7 bases, with 12 bases lying between them. Germline V CDR1 and CDR2: SGDLS, YYNGEE. The CDR3 has 14 amino acids. The CDR3 bases are TGTGCCAGCAGCGTGGGCAGGGCGAGTGAAAAACTGTTTTTT. Its protein is CASSVGRASEKLFF.

This clone appeared a few times. The genes are TRBV15 and TRBJ2-5; no clear D. The CDR3 runs 13 residues. Germline V CDR1 and CDR2: LNHNV, YYDKDF (reference sequence). V was clipped by 0 bases and J by 0 bases, with 2 bases between them. The CDR3 is CATSRDNQETQYF. In DNA, the CDR3 is TGTGCCACCAGCAGAGATAACCAAGAGACCCAGTACTTC.

V usage is TRBV28 and J usage is TRBJ1-4; no clear D gene. The V end lost 8 bases, the J end lost 7 bases, and 11 bases lay between the germline ends. The CDR3 covers 12 residues. Per germline, CDR1 MDHEN and CDR2 SYDVKM. The CDR3 DNA reads as TGTGCCAGCGCGACTCTGGCTGAAAAACTGTTTTTT. Amino acid sequence: CASATLAEKLFF.

V is TRBV7-9 and J is TRBJ1-2; 9 nucleotides agree with TRBD1. The germline V gene encodes CDR1 SEHNR and CDR2 FQNEAQ (reference sequence). J was trimmed by 8 bases and V by 6 bases; bases with no gene match: 13. This CDR3 contains 15 residues. CDR3 loop: CASSAGTGRVGGYTF. The CDR3 nucleotides are TGTGCCAGCAGTGCTGGGACAGGGAGGGTTGGAGGCTACACCTTC.

V usage is TRBV7-9 and J usage is TRBJ1-6; tentative D call: TRBD1 (6 bases). The CDR3 loop spans 15 amino acids. The germline CDR1 and CDR2 sequences are SEHNR and FQNEAQ (reference sequence). With 4 bases removed from V and 14 bases from J, the gap between germline ends came to 21 bases. CDR3 nucleotide sequence: TGTGCCAGCAGCTCAACCGACAGGTCACGGGTCACCCTCCACTTT. It codes for CASSSTDRSRVTLHF.

This rearrangement joins TRBV5-1 to TRBJ2-7, with no clear D. CDR1 and CDR2 from the germline V gene are SGHRS and YFSETQ. The V end lost 2 bases, the J end lost 0 bases, and 9 bases lay between the germline ends. The CDR3 totals 14 residues. In DNA, the CDR3 is TGCGCCAGCAGCTTCGGACGGAACTCCTACGAGCAGTACTTC. Its translation: CASSFGRNSYEQYF. Based on the CDR3 plus reference TRBV5-1 and TRBJ2-7, the full variable domain is KAGVTQTPRYLIKTRGQQVTLSCSPISGHRSVSWYQQTPGQGLQFLFEYFSETQRNKGNFPGRFSGRQFSNSRSEMNVSTLELGDSALYLCASSFGRNSYEQYFGPGTRLTVT.

The CDR3 here is CASSFRHTQYF. As DNA, the CDR3 is TGTGCCAGCAGCTTTCGACATACGCAGTATTTT. V gene TRBV7-2 combines with J gene TRBJ2-3, with no clear D. The CDR3 sequence is 11 residues long. Per the germline V gene, CDR1 is SGHTA and CDR2 is FQGNSA. V was clipped by 3 bases and J by 7 bases, with 5 bases between them.

This clone was counted between two and nine times. The gene calls are TRBV7-2 and TRBJ2-3, with D perhaps TRBD2 (6 bases). Per germline, CDR1 SGHTA and CDR2 FQGNSA. Trimming shortened V by 4 bases and J by 8 bases, and 10 bases separated the two germline ends. The CDR3 contains 12 residues. The CDR3 here is CASSSRGPTQYF. DNA for the CDR3: TGTGCCAGCAGCTCGCGGGGTCCTACGCAGTATTTT.

The V gene is TRBV7-9, the J gene TRBJ2-2, with 8 bases identical to TRBD1. The germline V gene encodes CDR1 SEHNR and CDR2 FQNEAQ (reference sequence). J lost 0 bases, V lost 4 bases, and 10 bases had no gene match. The CDR3 runs to 18 residues. The CDR3 region has the DNA TGTGCCAGCAGCTCTTACAACCAGGGACAGGCGAACACCGGGGAGCTGTTTTTT. Protein: CASSSYNQGQANTGELFF. The variable domain in full, completed from reference TRBV7-9 and TRBJ2-2, reads DTGVSQNPRHKITKRGQNVTFRCDPISEHNRLYWYRQTLGQGPEFLTYFQNEAQLEKSRLLSDRFSAERPKGSFSTLEIQRTEQGDSAMYLCASSSYNQGQANTGELFFGEGSRLTVL.

This chain uses TRBV2 with TRBJ2-6; 14 bases fit TRBD2. V was clipped by 7 bases and J by 12 bases; unmatched bases: 14. The CDR3 runs to 17 residues. Per germline, CDR1 SNHLY and CDR2 FYNNEI. CDR3 in amino acids: CASIVPGLAGAGSVLTF. The DNA of the CDR3 is TGTGCCAGCATAGTCCCGGGACTAGCGGGGGCGGGCTCCGTCCTGACTTTC.

Points on this clone: Different DNA sequences within this sample yield the same CDR3. The chain recombines TRBV7-9 with TRBJ2-5; D not certain. The CDR3 has 12 amino acids. Trimming took 4 bases from V and 3 from J, leaving 6 bases between them. CDR1 SEHNR and CDR2 FQNEAQ come from the germline V gene (reference sequence). The CDR3, as DNA: TGTGCCAGCAGCTCCGGAGAAGAGACCCAGTACTTC. Its protein is CASSSGEETQYF.

This clone has more than one count but fewer than ten. This chain uses TRBV28 with TRBJ1-6; D not resolved. The germline V gene encodes CDR1 MDHEN and CDR2 SYDVKM. The CDR3 loop spans 10 amino acids. V dropped 4 bases and J dropped 15 bases, with 7 bases sitting between them. CDR3 in DNA: TGTGCCAGCAGTTCCCATCACCTCCACTTT. Protein: CASSSHHLHF.

This CDR3 is CASSRGTALDQPQHF. The CDR3 bases are TGTGCCAGTAGTAGAGGGACTGCCCTGGATCAGCCCCAGCATTTT. The chain couples TRBV19 to TRBJ1-5; D is possibly TRBD1 (5 bases). The CDR3 loop spans 15 amino acids. In germline, CDR1 is LNHDA, CDR2 SQIVND (reference sequence). Trimming left V 4 bases short and J 5 bases short, with 15 bases between.

The rearrangement joins TRBV11-2 to TRBJ2-7; 10 bases match TRBD2. The germline CDR1 and CDR2 sequences are SGHAT and FQNNGV. The CDR3 loop spans 15 amino acids. J was trimmed by 0 bases and V by 6 bases; bases with no gene match: 5. The CDR3 DNA follows: TGTGCCAGCAGGTTTAGCGGGGGGACCTCCTACGAGCAGTACTTC. Amino acids: CASRFSGGTSYEQYF.

This chain connects TRBV25-1 to TRBJ1-5, with 8 bases identical to TRBD1. J lost 4 bases, V lost 5 bases, and 4 bases had no gene match. The CDR3 loop spans 14 amino acids. Germline V gives CDR1 MGHDK, CDR2 SYGVNS. CDR3: CASSPRGRNQPQHF. CDR3 in DNA: TGTGCCAGCAGTCCCAGGGGGCGAAATCAGCCCCAGCATTTT.

J is TRBJ1-2 and V is TRBV27; tentative D call: TRBD1 (6 bases). V lost 5 bases and J lost 7, with 17 bases in between. Germline V gives CDR1 MNHEY, CDR2 SMNVEV (reference sequence). The CDR3 runs to 14 residues. This chain's CDR3 is CASSRMTGPFGYTF. In DNA, the CDR3 is TGTGCCAGCAGTAGGATGACAGGACCTTTTGGCTACACCTTC.

This clone has only a few counts. The chain couples TRBV2 to TRBJ2-6, with D possibly matching TRBD2 (5 bases). Trimming cost V 1 base and J 4 bases, with 8 bases left between them. The CDR3 is 15 amino acids. Germline V gene lookup returns CDR1 SNHLY and CDR2 FYNNEI. This chain's CDR3 is CASSEVRAGANVLTF. The CDR3 DNA sequence: TGTGCCAGCAGTGAAGTGAGGGCCGGGGCCAACGTCCTGACTTTC.

This clone was detected a few times. Other DNA sequences of this sample code for an identical CDR3. The rearrangement uses TRBV30 and TRBJ2-2; D not resolved. V shed 5 bases and J shed 5 bases, with 3 bases lying between them. CDR3 length equals 10 residues. Germline V gene sequence: CDR1 GTSNPN, CDR2 SVGIG (reference sequence). This chain's CDR3 is CAWGTGELFF. CDR3 nucleotides: TGTGCCTGGGGGACCGGGGAGCTGTTTTTT.

This clone was found a few times. CDR3 loop: CASSLTSGTFTDTQYF. The CDR3 DNA reads as TGTGCCAGCAGCTTAACTAGCGGGACGTTCACAGATACGCAGTATTTT. The chain employs TRBV7-2 and TRBJ2-3; 10 nucleotides line up with TRBD2. Germline-derived CDR1 and CDR2 are SGHTA and FQGNSA. CDR3 length equals 16 residues. V shed 2 bases and J 2 bases; nucleotides not matched to a gene: 4.

This clone was counted a few times. The chain couples TRBV2 to TRBJ1-5; no firm D call. Germline CDR1 reads SNHLY; CDR2 reads FYNNEI. This CDR3 has 13 residues. The germline V and J ends were trimmed by 4 bases and 3 bases, with 7 bases remaining between them. The CDR3 reads CASSAGANQPQHF. DNA of the CDR3: TGTGCCAGCAGTGCTGGTGCCAATCAGCCCCAGCATTTT.

This clone was recorded a few times. J is TRBJ1-3 and V is TRBV7-3; TRBD1 aligns across 7 bases. This CDR3 is built from 14 residues. Germline CDR1 and CDR2: SGHTA and FQGTGA. V lost 5 bases and J lost 4; bases outside the gene matches: 5. For the CDR3, the DNA is TGTGCCAGCAGCGCACAGGGGTACGGAAACACCATATATTTT. Its translation is CASSAQGYGNTIYF.